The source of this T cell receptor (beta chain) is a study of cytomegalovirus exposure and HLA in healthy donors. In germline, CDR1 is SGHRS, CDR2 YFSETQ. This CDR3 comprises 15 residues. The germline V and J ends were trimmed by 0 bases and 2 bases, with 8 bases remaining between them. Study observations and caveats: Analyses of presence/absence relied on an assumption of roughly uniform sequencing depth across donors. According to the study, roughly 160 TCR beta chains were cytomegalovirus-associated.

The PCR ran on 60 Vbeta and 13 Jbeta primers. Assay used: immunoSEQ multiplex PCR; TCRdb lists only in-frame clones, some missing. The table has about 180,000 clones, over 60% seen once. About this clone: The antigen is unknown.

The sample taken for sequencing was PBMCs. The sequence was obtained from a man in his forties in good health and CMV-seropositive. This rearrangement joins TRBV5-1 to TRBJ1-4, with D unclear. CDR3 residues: CASSLAGSTNEKLFF. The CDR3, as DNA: TGCGCCAGCAGCTTGGCCGGGTCCACTAATGAAAAACTGTTTTTT. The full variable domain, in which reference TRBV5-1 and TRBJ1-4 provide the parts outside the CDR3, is KAGVTQTPRYLIKTRGQQVTLSCSPISGHRSVSWYQQTPGQGLQFLFEYFSETQRNKGNFPGRFSGRQFSNSRSEMNVSTLELGDSALYLCASSLAGSTNEKLFFGSGTQLSVL.